This T cell receptor (beta chain) appears in the sequencing data of a study of low-dose radiotherapy and immunotherapy resistance in tumors. V was shortened by 3 bases and J by 4 bases, with 12 bases between the two germline ends. Germline V gene data show CDR1 as LGHDT and CDR2 as YNNKEL (reference sequence). The CDR3 extends over 15 amino acids. The time point was: after trial treatment. Treatment reported: LDRT plus nivolumab, ipilimumab, low-dose cyclophosphamide and aspirin (RACIN trial). Both TCRalpha and TCRbeta chains were reverse transcribed with V-gene-specific primers. The TCRs were subjected to amplification over around 19 PCR cycles employing a constant-region primer in conjunction with a V-primer adapter. TCRdb recomputed calls from the reads with MiXCR, one row per CDR3 protein. The table lists more than 50,000 distinct CDR3 sequences, less than 30% of them singletons, with under 7% in the top ten.

The rearrangement uses TRBV3-1 and TRBJ2-2; possible D gene TRBD2, 5 bases. The input for sequencing was PBMCs, taken after low-dose radiotherapy plus immunotherapy. The TCR sequence derives from a male donor with prostate cancer. The CDR3 DNA is TGTGCCAGCAGCCAGGGCACGGCGGGCACCGGGGAGCTGTTTTTT. Its translation: CASSQGTAGTGELFF.